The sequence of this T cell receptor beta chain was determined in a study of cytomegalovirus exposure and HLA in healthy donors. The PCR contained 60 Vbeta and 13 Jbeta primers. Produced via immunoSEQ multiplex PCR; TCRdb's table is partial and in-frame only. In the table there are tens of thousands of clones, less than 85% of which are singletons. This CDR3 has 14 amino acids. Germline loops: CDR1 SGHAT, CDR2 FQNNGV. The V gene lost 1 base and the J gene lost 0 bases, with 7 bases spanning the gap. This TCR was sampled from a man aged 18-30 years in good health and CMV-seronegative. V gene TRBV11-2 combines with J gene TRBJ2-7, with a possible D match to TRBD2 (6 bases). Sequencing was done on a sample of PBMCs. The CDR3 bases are TGTGCCAGCAGCTTAGTGGACTACTCCTACGAGCAGTACTTC. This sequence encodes CASSLVDYSYEQYF.